This T cell receptor beta chain comes out of a study of regulatory T cells in long-lasting Graves disease. This clonotype has a handful of counts. No antigen is known for it. Findings and caveats of the study: Between persistent patients, a few thousand public clonotypes were shared, exceeding the roughly 920 shared between new patients. There were preferences for TRBV28, TRBJ1-2 and TRBJ2-5 in persistent disease.

The CDR3 length is 16 residues. Germline loops: CDR1 MNHNS, CDR2 SASEGT. Trimming took off 6 bases at V and 7 bases at J, with 21 bases between the two ends. CDR3-region Arm-PCR and iRepertoire HTBI primers produced the TCR beta libraries. TCRdb independently ran MiXCR on the multiplex PCR reads; one entry per CDR3 protein. This table holds a few hundred thousand distinct CDR3 sequences, roughly 23% found once. Noted time point: persistent/refractory GD, antithyroid drugs over 5 years with positive TRAb. PBMC RNA was the source of the TCR library. This TCR derives from a woman in her thirties or forties with Graves disease. V and J are TRBV6-1 and TRBJ2-2; D gene uncertain. The specimen was peripheral blood mononuclear cells (PBMCs), collected when the disease was refractory, from a patient treated with antithyroid drugs. DNA for the CDR3: TGTGCCAGCAGCTCCATCCGCCCTCCCGGTGGCGGGGAGCTGTTTTTT. Translated, it gives CASSSIRPPGGGELFF.